Listed below are T cell receptor beta chains from one sample, sequenced in a study of OX40 agonist ivuxolimab in advanced cancers. Assay used: immunoSEQ multiplex PCR; TCRdb lists only in-frame clones, some missing. Here the sample spans fewer than 80,000 clones, about 86% being singletons. Here the sequenced sample was CD4+ or CD8+ T cells sorted from blood, taken in a trial of the OX40 agonist ivuxolimab. The receptors were gathered from an adult with an advanced solid tumor such as melanoma, head and neck, liver or kidney cancer. Each CDR3 is given with its conserved first and last residue. The D gene is left open where the match is weak. Size values are once, few and many counts, or a class for expanded clones, and some rows have none.

CDR3 DNA	CDR3 protein	clone size	J gene	D gene	V gene	CDR3 length
TGTGCCACCAGCAGATCAGGGACAGTGGGGGGCAATGAGCAGTTCTTC	CATSRSGTVGGNEQFF	NA	TRBJ2-1	NA	TRBV15	16
TGCAGCGTCGAAGCACAGGGGGCGGGCGGGGAGCTGTTTTTT	CSVEAQGAGGELFF	NA	TRBJ2-2	TRBD1	TRBV29-1	14
TGCAGCGTTTCATACAGGGGCAGGCAGCCCCAGCATTTT	CSVSYRGRQPQHF	NA	TRBJ1-5	TRBD1	TRBV29-1	13
TGTGCCAGCAGCTCAACCAGGGAGCAGTTCTTC	CASSSTREQFF	few	TRBJ2-1	NA	TRBV5-6	11
TGTGCCTGGAGACCCAACACCGGGGAGCTGTTTTTT	CAWRPNTGELFF	once	TRBJ2-2	NA	TRBV30	12
TGTGCCAGTACCCCTTCATTTGGGGGGTTCCCCTACGAGCAGTACTTC	CASTPSFGGFPYEQYF	NA	TRBJ2-7	NA	TRBV19	16
TGTGCCAGCAGCTACGGACAGGGAAGGCAGCCCCAGCATTTT	CASSYGQGRQPQHF	NA	TRBJ1-5	TRBD1	TRBV5-6	14
TGTGCCAGCAGGGCCCTAGCGGGAGTATACGAGCAGTACTTC	CASRALAGVYEQYF	NA	TRBJ2-7	TRBD2	TRBV6-5	14
TGTGCCAGCAGCTTCAACGGACAGGGGGCAGAGGAGCAGTTCTTC	CASSFNGQGAEEQFF	few	TRBJ2-1	TRBD1	TRBV7-2	15
TGTGCTAGTGGTTTGGGTAGCGGGACCCAGTACTTC	CASGLGSGTQYF	NA	TRBJ2-5	NA	TRBV12-5	12
TGCAGCGTTATCCGGGGACGGGAGGGCACTGAAGCTTTCTTT	CSVIRGREGTEAFF	NA	TRBJ1-1	NA	TRBV29-1	14
TGTGCCAGCACCGGAGGAAGGGGAAGGGCCAACGTCCTGACTTTC	CASTGGRGRANVLTF	NA	TRBJ2-6	NA	TRBV27	15
TGTGCCAGCAGCCTAGGCCCTGCTAATGAAAAACTGTTTTTT	CASSLGPANEKLFF	NA	TRBJ1-4	NA	TRBV7-2	14
TGTGCCAGTATCGCCGGGACAGGGATAGGTGAGCAGTTCTTC	CASIAGTGIGEQFF	NA	TRBJ2-1	TRBD1	TRBV19	14
TGTGCCAGTAGTTCCCGGGACAGGGGGTTTAAAAATCAGCCCCAGCATTTT	CASSSRDRGFKNQPQHF	NA	TRBJ1-5	TRBD1	TRBV19	17
TGTGCCATCAGTGAGCAGGTTTGGACACCCCTCCACTTT	CAISEQVWTPLHF	NA	TRBJ1-6	NA	TRBV10-3	13
TGTGCCAGCAGCTCACAGGGAGGTCGTGGCAATCAGCCCCAGCATTTT	CASSSQGGRGNQPQHF	few	TRBJ1-5	NA	TRBV11-2	16
TGTGCCAGCAGCTTGTCCGGGACATGGATCTACGAGCAGTACTTC	CASSLSGTWIYEQYF	NA	TRBJ2-7	NA	TRBV5-6	15
TGTGCCAGCAGCCCAACGCGGACAAGGGGCGTCTCACCCCTCCACTTT	CASSPTRTRGVSPLHF	once	TRBJ1-6	NA	TRBV11-1	16
TGTGCCAGCACCTGGGACAGTCTGAGCTCCTACGAGCAGTACTTC	CASTWDSLSSYEQYF	NA	TRBJ2-7	TRBD1	TRBV6-1	15
TGTGCCAGCAGTAGGGCGATGCGGGGCACAGATACGCAGTATTTT	CASSRAMRGTDTQYF	NA	TRBJ2-3	NA	TRBV2	15
TGTGCCAGCAGCTTATTAACAGGGGGCTCTGGGGCCAACGTCCTGACTTTC	CASSLLTGGSGANVLTF	few	TRBJ2-6	TRBD1	TRBV7-9	17
TGTGCCAGCAGCTTGGGCTCCGGGGCAGCTAATGAAAAACTGTTTTTT	CASSLGSGAANEKLFF	few	TRBJ1-4	NA	TRBV5-4	16
TGTGCCAGCAGCCCCGGGACTAGGGGAGATACGCAGTATTTT	CASSPGTRGDTQYF	NA	TRBJ2-3	TRBD2	TRBV5-4	14
TGTGCCAGCACCTCTCCACGGTCTCAAGCTTTCTTT	CASTSPRSQAFF	NA	TRBJ1-1	NA	TRBV6-5	12
TGTGCCAGTAGTATAACCGGACTAGCGGAGACCCAGTACTTC	CASSITGLAETQYF	NA	TRBJ2-5	TRBD2	TRBV19	14
TGTGCCAGCAGCCACTCTATCGGCCGTTCCTACGAGCAGTACTTC	CASSHSIGRSYEQYF	NA	TRBJ2-7	NA	TRBV7-9	15